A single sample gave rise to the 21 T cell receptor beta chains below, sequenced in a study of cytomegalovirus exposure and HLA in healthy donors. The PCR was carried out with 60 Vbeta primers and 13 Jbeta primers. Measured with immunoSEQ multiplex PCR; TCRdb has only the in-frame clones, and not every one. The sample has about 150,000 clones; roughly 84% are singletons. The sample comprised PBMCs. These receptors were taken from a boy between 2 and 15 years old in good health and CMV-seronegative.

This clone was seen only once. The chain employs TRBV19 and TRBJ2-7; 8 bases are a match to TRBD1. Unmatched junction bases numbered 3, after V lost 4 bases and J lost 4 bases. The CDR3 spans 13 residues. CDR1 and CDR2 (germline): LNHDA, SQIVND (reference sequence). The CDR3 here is CASSKDREYEQYF. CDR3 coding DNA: TGTGCCAGTAGTAAGGACAGGGAGTACGAGCAGTACTTC.

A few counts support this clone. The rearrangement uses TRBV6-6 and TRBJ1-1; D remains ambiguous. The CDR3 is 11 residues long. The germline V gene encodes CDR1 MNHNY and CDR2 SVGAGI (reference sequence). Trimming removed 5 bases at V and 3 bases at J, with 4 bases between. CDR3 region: CASSRDTEAFF. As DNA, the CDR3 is TGTGCCAGCAGTAGAGACACTGAAGCTTTCTTT.

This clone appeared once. CDR3 bases: TGTGCCAGCAGCTTCCTCGGACAGGGGGTTTATGGCTACACCTTC. This encodes CASSFLGQGVYGYTF. The chain has TRBV21-1 and TRBJ1-2; the D call of TRBD1 is as the table states it, not checked on the DNA. TRBV21-1 is a pseudogene locus. The CDR3 runs to 15 residues.

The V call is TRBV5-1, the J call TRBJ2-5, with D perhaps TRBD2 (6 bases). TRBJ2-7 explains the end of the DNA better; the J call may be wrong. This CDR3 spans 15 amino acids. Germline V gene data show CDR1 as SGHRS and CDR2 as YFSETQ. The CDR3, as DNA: TGCGCCAGCAGCTCCCGGGGGAGCGGCTCCTACGAGCAGTACTTC. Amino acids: CASSSRGSGSYEQYF.

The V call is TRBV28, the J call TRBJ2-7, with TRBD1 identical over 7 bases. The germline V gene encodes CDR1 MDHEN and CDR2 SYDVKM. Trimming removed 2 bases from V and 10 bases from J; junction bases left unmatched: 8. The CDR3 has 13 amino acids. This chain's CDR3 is CASSLGDRDFQYF. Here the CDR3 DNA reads TGTGCCAGCAGTTTAGGAGACAGGGATTTCCAGTACTTC.

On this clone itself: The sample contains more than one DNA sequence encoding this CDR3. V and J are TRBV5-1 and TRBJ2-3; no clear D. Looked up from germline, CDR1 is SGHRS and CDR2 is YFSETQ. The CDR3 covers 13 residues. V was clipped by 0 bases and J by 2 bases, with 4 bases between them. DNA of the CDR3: TGCGCCAGCAGCTTGGGGCCCACAGATACGCAGTATTTT. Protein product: CASSLGPTDTQYF.

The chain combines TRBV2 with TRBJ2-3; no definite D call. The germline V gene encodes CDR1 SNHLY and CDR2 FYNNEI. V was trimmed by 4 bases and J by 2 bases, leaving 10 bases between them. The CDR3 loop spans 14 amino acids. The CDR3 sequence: CASSAVADTDTQYF. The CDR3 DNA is TGTGCCAGCAGTGCGGTAGCTGACACAGATACGCAGTATTTT.

CDR3 bases: TGTGCCATCAGTGGACAGGGGGCAGACACTGAAGCTTTCTTT. Its translation: CAISGQGADTEAFF. The chain combines TRBV10-3 with TRBJ1-1, with TRBD1 matching over 10 bases. The CDR3 runs 14 residues. CDR1 is ENHRY, CDR2 SYGVKD, per germline. Trimming removed 4 bases from V and 3 bases from J; junction bases left unmatched: 2.

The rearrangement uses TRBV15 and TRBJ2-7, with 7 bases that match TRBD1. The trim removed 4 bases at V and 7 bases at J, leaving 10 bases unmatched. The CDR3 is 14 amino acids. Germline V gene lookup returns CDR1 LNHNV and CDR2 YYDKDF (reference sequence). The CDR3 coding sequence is TGTGCCACCAGCACGGGAATACAGGGGTGGGAGCAGTACTTC. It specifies CATSTGIQGWEQYF.

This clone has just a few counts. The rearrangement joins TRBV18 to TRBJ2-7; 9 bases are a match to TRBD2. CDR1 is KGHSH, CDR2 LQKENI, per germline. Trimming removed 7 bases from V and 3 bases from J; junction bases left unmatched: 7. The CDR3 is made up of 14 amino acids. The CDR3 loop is CASFEGLAGYEQYF. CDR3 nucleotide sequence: TGTGCCAGCTTTGAGGGACTAGCAGGCTACGAGCAGTACTTC.

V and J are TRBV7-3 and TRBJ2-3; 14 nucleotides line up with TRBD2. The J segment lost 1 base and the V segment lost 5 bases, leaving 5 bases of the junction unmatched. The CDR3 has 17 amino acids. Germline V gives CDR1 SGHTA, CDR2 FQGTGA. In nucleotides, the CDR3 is TGTGCCAGCAGCGTCGGGACTAGCGGGAGTGGCACAGATACGCAGTATTTT. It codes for CASSVGTSGSGTDTQYF.

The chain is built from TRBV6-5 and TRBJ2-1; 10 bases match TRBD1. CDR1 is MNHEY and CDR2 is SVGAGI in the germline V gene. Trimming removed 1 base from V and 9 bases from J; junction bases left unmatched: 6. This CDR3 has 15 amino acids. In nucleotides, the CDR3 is TGTGCCAGCAGTTACTTTAGGACAGGGGGTGCTGAGCAGTTCTTC. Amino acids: CASSYFRTGGAEQFF.

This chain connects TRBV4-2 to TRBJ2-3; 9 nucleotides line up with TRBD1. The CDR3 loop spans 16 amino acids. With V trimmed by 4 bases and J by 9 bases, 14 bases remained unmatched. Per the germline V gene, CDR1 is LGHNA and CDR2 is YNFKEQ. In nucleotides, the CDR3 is TGTGCCAGCAGCCCACGGACAGGGGATGGACACAGGACGCAGTATTTT. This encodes CASSPRTGDGHRTQYF.

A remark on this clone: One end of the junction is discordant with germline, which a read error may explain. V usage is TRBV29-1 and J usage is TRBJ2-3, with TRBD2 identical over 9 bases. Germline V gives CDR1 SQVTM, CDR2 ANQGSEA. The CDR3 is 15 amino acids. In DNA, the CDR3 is TGCAGCGTGGAAGGGACTAGCTCTAGCACAGATACGCAGTATTTT. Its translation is CSVEGTSSSTDTQYF.

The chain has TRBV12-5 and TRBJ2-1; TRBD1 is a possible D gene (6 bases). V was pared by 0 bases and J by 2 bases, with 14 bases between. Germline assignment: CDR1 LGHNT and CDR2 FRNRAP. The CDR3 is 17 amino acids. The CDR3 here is CASGLVPGDLAYNEQFF. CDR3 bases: TGTGCTAGTGGTTTGGTACCAGGGGACCTAGCCTACAATGAGCAGTTCTTC.

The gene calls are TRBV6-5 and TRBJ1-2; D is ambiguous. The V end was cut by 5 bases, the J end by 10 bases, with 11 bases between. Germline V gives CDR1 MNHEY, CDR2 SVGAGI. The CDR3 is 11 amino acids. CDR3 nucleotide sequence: TGTGCCAGCAGTGCCGGGAGCTTCTACACCTTC. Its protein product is CASSAGSFYTF.

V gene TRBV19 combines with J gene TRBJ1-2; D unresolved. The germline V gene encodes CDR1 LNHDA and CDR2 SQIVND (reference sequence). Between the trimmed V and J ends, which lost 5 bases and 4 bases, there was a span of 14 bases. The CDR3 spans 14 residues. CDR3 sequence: CASSQRPVSYGYTF. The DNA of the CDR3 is TGTGCCAGTAGTCAGAGGCCAGTCTCCTATGGCTACACCTTC.

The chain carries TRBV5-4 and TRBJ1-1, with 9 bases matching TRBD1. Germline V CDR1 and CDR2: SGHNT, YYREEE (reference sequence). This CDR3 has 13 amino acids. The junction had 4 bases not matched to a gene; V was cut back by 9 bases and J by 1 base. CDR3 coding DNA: TGTGCCACCGGGACAGGGCCGAACACTGAAGCTTTCTTT. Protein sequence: CATGTGPNTEAFF. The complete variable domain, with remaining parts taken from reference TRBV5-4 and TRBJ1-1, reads ETGVTQSPTHLIKTRGQQVTLRCSSQSGHNTVSWYQQALGQGPQFIFQYYREEENGRGNFPPRFSGLQFPNYSSELNVNALELDDSALYLCATGTGPNTEAFFGQGTRLTVV.

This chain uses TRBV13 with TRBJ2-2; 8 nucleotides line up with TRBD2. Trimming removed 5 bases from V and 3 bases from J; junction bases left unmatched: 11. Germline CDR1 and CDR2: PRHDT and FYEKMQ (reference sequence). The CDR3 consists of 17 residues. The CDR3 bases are TGTGCCAGCAGCCTCGGGTTAGCGGGAACCTACACCGGGGAGCTGTTTTTT. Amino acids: CASSLGLAGTYTGELFF.

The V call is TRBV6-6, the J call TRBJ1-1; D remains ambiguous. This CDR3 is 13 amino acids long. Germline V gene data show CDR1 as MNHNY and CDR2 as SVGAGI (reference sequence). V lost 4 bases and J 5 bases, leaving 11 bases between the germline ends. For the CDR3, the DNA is TGTGCCAGCAGTTTAGGGAGGCAAACTGAAGCTTTCTTT. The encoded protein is CASSLGRQTEAFF.

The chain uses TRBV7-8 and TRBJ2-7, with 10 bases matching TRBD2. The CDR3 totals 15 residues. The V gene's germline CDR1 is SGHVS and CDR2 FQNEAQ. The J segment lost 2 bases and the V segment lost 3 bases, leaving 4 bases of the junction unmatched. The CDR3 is CASSFLAGVPYEQYF. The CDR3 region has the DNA TGTGCCAGCAGCTTCCTAGCGGGAGTTCCCTACGAGCAGTACTTC. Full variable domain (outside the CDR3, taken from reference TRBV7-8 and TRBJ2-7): GAGVSQSPRYKVAKRGQDVALRCDPISGHVSLFWYQQALGQGPEFLTYFQNEAQLDKSGLPSDRFFAERPEGSVSTLKIQRTQQEDSAVYLCASSFLAGVPYEQYFGPGTRLTVT.